Here is one T cell receptor (beta chain) with its context. Its antigen is not identified. The data stem from a study of cytomegalovirus exposure and HLA in healthy donors. General observations from the study: There were under 200 TCR beta chains listed as cytomegalovirus-associated. A later analysis found that most CMV-associated TCR beta chains appeared HLA-restricted.

PCR employed 60 Vbeta and 13 Jbeta primers. TCRdb's copy holds only in-frame clones and misses some; the assay was immunoSEQ multiplex PCR. Of 150,000 to 200,000 clones listed, 79% are singletons. V lost 7 bases and J lost 0, with 6 bases in between. The CDR3 sequence is 12 residues long. Germline values: CDR1 MNHNS, CDR2 SASEGT. This receptor was obtained from a woman aged 50 to 60 in good health and CMV-seronegative. The chain links TRBV6-1 to TRBJ1-1; D not resolved. The sequenced sample consisted of PBMCs. CDR3 amino acids: CASINMNTEAFF. CDR3 in DNA: TGTGCCAGCATTAATATGAACACTGAAGCTTTCTTT.